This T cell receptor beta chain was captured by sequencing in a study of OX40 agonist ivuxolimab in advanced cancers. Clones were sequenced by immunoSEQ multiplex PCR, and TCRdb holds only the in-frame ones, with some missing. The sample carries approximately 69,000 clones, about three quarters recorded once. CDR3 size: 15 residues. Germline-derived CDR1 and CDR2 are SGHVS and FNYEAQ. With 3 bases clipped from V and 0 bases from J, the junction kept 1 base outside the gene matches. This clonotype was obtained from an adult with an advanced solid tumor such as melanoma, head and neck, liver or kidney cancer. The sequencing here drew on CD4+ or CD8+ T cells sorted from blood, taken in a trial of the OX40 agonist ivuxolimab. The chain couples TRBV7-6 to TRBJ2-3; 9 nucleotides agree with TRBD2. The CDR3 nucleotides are TGTGCCAGCAGCTTTACTAGCGGGAGCACAGATACGCAGTATTTT. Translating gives CASSFTSGSTDTQYF.